Below are 4 T cell receptor beta chains sequenced from a single sample in a study of Ad26.COV2.S vaccination and SARS-CoV-2 variants. Here immunoSEQ multiplex PCR was the method, and the copy in TCRdb shows in-frame clones only, minus some. The table includes around 370,000 clones, 90% to 95% detected once. The source material was peripheral blood, sampled after recovery from COVID-19. The origin of the receptors is a human donor who had recovered from COVID-19.

The chain is built from TRBV6-5 and TRBJ2-7; 12 bases line up with TRBD1. V shed 7 bases, J shed 4 bases, and the junction held 8 bases outside the gene matches. The CDR3 extends over 15 amino acids. CDR1 and CDR2 from the germline V gene are MNHEY and SVGAGI. The CDR3 sequence is CASTSGTGGGYEQYF. In DNA, the CDR3 is TGTGCCAGCACCTCCGGGACAGGGGGCGGATACGAGCAGTACTTC.

The chain couples TRBV9 to TRBJ2-2; D ambiguous. This CDR3 comprises 14 residues. Germline values: CDR1 SGDLS, CDR2 YYNGEE. V was shortened by 0 bases and J by 6 bases, with 9 bases between the two germline ends. The CDR3 protein is CASSVELGAGELFF. The CDR3 DNA follows: TGTGCCAGCAGCGTAGAGTTAGGAGCCGGGGAGCTGTTTTTT.

This clone was seen a single time. The chain carries TRBV11-3 and TRBJ2-5; TRBD1 matches 7 bases. The CDR3 is made up of 15 amino acids. The germline CDR1 and CDR2 sequences are SGHNT and YENEEA. V was clipped by 0 bases and J by 2 bases; unmatched bases: 3. The CDR3 sequence: CASSLEGTAQETQYF. The CDR3 coding sequence is TGTGCCAGCAGCTTAGAAGGGACAGCACAAGAGACCCAGTACTTC.

The chain uses TRBV6-6 and TRBJ1-1; 7 bases match TRBD1. The V gene's germline CDR1 is MNHNY and CDR2 SVGAGI (reference sequence). J lost 13 bases, V lost 6 bases, and 14 bases had no gene match. There are 13 residues in the CDR3. The CDR3 DNA reads as TGTGCCAGCAGGCCCCGGGACAGCTCCCAGGGTTTCTTT. Its translation: CASRPRDSSQGFF.